The 18 T cell receptor beta chains presented below share a single source sample, sequenced in a study of blood T cell repertoires in COVID-19. Assay used: immunoSEQ multiplex PCR; TCRdb lists only in-frame clones, some missing. Among about 230,000 clones, 70% to 90% were seen once, and the ten largest hold 11%. Material for sequencing was peripheral blood. Receptors originate from a man between 50 and 59 years old with COVID-19, enrolled during active disease.

J is TRBJ1-2 and V is TRBV6-5, with unresolved D. CDR1 is MNHEY, CDR2 SVGAGI, per germline. V shed 0 bases and J shed 8 bases, with 10 bases lying between them. The CDR3 sequence is 13 residues long. CDR3 in amino acids: CASSYSIGRGYTF. In nucleotides, the CDR3 is TGTGCCAGCAGTTACTCGATTGGTAGAGGCTACACCTTC.

This sequence joins TRBV5-5 and TRBJ2-3, with 10 nucleotides matching TRBD2. The CDR3 contains 16 residues. Trimming removed 0 bases from V and 4 bases from J; junction bases left unmatched: 5. Germline V CDR1 and CDR2: SGHKS, YYEKEE (reference sequence). The chain's CDR3 is CASSLGAGGLPDTQYF. CDR3 DNA: TGTGCCAGCAGCTTGGGAGCGGGGGGGCTTCCAGATACGCAGTATTTT. Full variable domain (remainder filled in from reference TRBV5-5 and TRBJ2-3): DAGVTQSPTHLIKTRGQQVTLRCSPISGHKSVSWYQQVLGQGPQFIFQYYEKEERGRGNFPDRFSARQFPNYSSELNVNALLLGDSALYLCASSLGAGGLPDTQYFGPGTRLTVL.

The rearrangement joins TRBV7-9 to TRBJ2-5; 9 bases line up with TRBD1. CDR3 length equals 13 residues. Per the germline V gene, CDR1 is SEHNR and CDR2 is FQNEAQ (reference sequence). Trimming at V came to 6 bases and at J to 3 bases, leaving 2 bases not matched to a gene. CDR3 amino acids: CASRDRGKETQYF. DNA for the CDR3: TGTGCCAGCAGGGACAGGGGCAAAGAGACCCAGTACTTC.

The chain is built from TRBV24-1 and TRBJ2-2; D possibly corresponds to TRBD2 (5 bases). The CDR3 spans 13 residues. Trimming took 10 bases from V and 1 from J, leaving 9 bases between them. The germline V gene encodes CDR1 KGHDR and CDR2 SFDVKD. DNA of the CDR3: TGTGCCACAGCTCGGGGGAACACCGGGGAGCTGTTTTTT. Protein product: CATARGNTGELFF.

This clone was recorded only once. This chain links TRBV7-8 with TRBJ1-5; a weak D match, TRBD1 (6 bases). Trimming took 7 bases from V and 5 from J, leaving 18 bases between them. CDR1 SGHVS and CDR2 FQNEAQ come from the germline V gene. The CDR3 extends over 15 amino acids. Here the CDR3 reads CASTPGEGLDQPQHF. The CDR3 DNA is TGTGCCAGCACCCCAGGGGAGGGGCTTGATCAGCCCCAGCATTTT.

This chain links TRBV16 with TRBJ1-5; D gene ambiguous. Germline V CDR1 and CDR2: KGHSY, FQNENV. CDR3 length equals 13 residues. V was clipped by 3 bases and J by 4 bases, with 7 bases between them. CDR3 in amino acids: CASSQTRNQPQHF. The CDR3 DNA sequence: TGTGCCAGCAGCCAGACCAGGAATCAGCCCCAGCATTTT.

This chain uses TRBV5-1 with TRBJ2-5; 14 bases line up with TRBD2. Germline CDR1 and CDR2: SGHRS and YFSETQ. The CDR3 is 16 residues long. J was trimmed by 1 base and V by 3 bases; bases with no gene match: 2. The CDR3 nucleotides read TGCGCCAGCAGCTCGGGACTAGCGGGAGTCCAAGAGACCCAGTACTTC. Translation gives CASSSGLAGVQETQYF.

The rearrangement joins TRBV7-9 to TRBJ1-2, with D possibly being TRBD1 (6 bases). V gave up 6 bases and J gave up 3 bases, with 20 bases separating them. The CDR3 contains 16 residues. CDR1 and CDR2 (germline): SEHNR, FQNEAQ (reference sequence). CDR3: CASSPNRALLHYGYTF. The CDR3 nucleotides are TGTGCCAGCAGTCCTAACAGGGCCTTACTACACTATGGCTACACCTTC.

J is TRBJ1-1 and V is TRBV29-1; no reliable D call. Germline CDR1 SQVTM, CDR2 ANQGSEA. Trimming took 7 bases from V and 5 from J, leaving 14 bases between them. This CDR3 region has 12 residues. CDR3 region: CSALTAGTEAFF. CDR3 bases: TGCAGCGCGCTGACTGCTGGGACTGAAGCTTTCTTT.

This chain links TRBV19 with TRBJ2-7, with 10 bases aligning to TRBD1. Germline V CDR1 and CDR2: LNHDA, SQIVND (reference sequence). CDR3 length: 15 residues. V lost 6 bases, J lost 2 bases, and 7 bases stayed unmatched. CDR3: CASRGGTGDAYEQYF. CDR3 DNA: TGTGCCAGTAGAGGGGGGACAGGGGATGCCTACGAGCAGTACTTC.

J is TRBJ2-2 and V is TRBV9, with TRBD1 matching over 11 bases. Germline-derived CDR1 and CDR2 are SGDLS and YYNGEE. Losses at the gene ends were 5 bases for V and 4 bases for J; bases not matched to a gene: 4. The CDR3 runs 15 residues. The CDR3 here is CASSGQGALTGELFF. The CDR3 DNA sequence: TGTGCCAGCAGTGGACAGGGGGCACTCACCGGGGAGCTGTTTTTT.

The chain is built from TRBV19 and TRBJ1-5; D is undetermined. V gave up 6 bases and J gave up 0 bases, with 12 bases separating them. Germline-derived CDR1 and CDR2 are LNHDA and SQIVND (reference sequence). The CDR3 covers 15 residues. DNA of the CDR3: TGTGCCAGTAGCCCTGTTGTCTTTAGCAATCAGCCCCAGCATTTT. This translates into CASSPVVFSNQPQHF. The full variable domain, its missing parts supplied by reference TRBV19 and TRBJ1-5, is DGGITQSPKYLFRKEGQNVTLSCEQNLNHDAMYWYRQDPGQGLRLIYYSQIVNDFQKGDIAEGYSVSREKKESFPLTVTSAQKNPTAFYLCASSPVVFSNQPQHFGDGTRLSIL.

The V gene is TRBV24-1, the J gene TRBJ2-2; D gene ambiguous. V was trimmed by 3 bases and J by 2 bases, leaving 9 bases between them. Germline V CDR1 and CDR2: KGHDR, SFDVKD. The CDR3 consists of 15 residues. The CDR3: CATSDHGSNTGELFF. The CDR3 coding sequence is TGTGCCACCAGTGATCACGGGTCCAACACCGGGGAGCTGTTTTTT.

The rearrangement uses TRBV6-6 and TRBJ1-2, with D unresolved. The CDR3 spans 14 residues. V was shortened by 2 bases and J by 0 bases, with 7 bases between the two germline ends. Germline V lookup: CDR1 MNHNY, CDR2 SVGAGI (reference sequence). The DNA of the CDR3 is TGTGCCAGCAGTTACGGGAGAACTAACTATGGCTACACCTTC. This sequence encodes CASSYGRTNYGYTF.

This clone was found a few times. The J gene is TRBJ1-4, the V gene TRBV2; 7 bases align to TRBD1. This CDR3 has 15 amino acids. Trimming took 5 bases from V and 2 from J; bases not matched to a gene: 5. Germline loops: CDR1 SNHLY, CDR2 FYNNEI. CDR3 sequence reads: CASSLQGDTNEKLFF. CDR3 DNA: TGTGCCAGCAGTCTCCAGGGGGACACTAATGAAAAACTGTTTTTT.

The chain links TRBV7-5 to TRBJ2-3; no check of the table's D call, TRBD2, against the DNA was made. TRBV7-5 is termed a pseudogene. This CDR3 comprises 16 residues. CDR3 region: CVRSLEGTRRTDTQYF. The CDR3 region has the DNA TGTGTCAGAAGCTTAGAGGGGACTAGGAGAACAGATACGCAGTATTTT.

As concerns this clone: A read error may produce the germline difference seen at one junction end. The same CDR3 also results from other DNA sequences found in this sample. The chain combines TRBV5-5 with TRBJ1-6, with TRBD1 matching 8 bases. CDR1 SGHKS and CDR2 YYEKEE come from the germline V gene (reference sequence). The CDR3 runs to 19 residues. The CDR3 nucleotides are TGTGCCCGCAGCACCGGGGGGCAGGGGGCGGGCTCCTATAATTCACCCCTCCACTTT. As protein: CARSTGGQGAGSYNSPLHF.

A few counts support this clone. This chain connects TRBV6-5 to TRBJ2-7; D is perhaps TRBD2 (7 bases). The CDR3 spans 14 residues. V lost 4 bases and J lost 3, with 13 bases in between. Germline loops: CDR1 MNHEY, CDR2 SVGAGI. CDR3 nucleotide sequence: TGTGCCAGCAGTTCCATGGGGGGGCTCTACGAGCAGTACTTC. Protein product: CASSSMGGLYEQYF.